This T cell receptor (beta chain) was captured in a study of radiation and T cells in renal cell carcinoma. Study-wide results and caveats: Pretreatment tumor biopsies were lacking, so baseline clonotypes are unknown. Top tumor clonotypes rose in blood 2 weeks post-radiation, then contracted.

V lost 3 bases to trimming and J lost 3 bases, with 12 bases between them. The CDR3 has 14 amino acids. The germline V gene encodes CDR1 GTSNPN and CDR2 SVGIG (reference sequence). Remarks on this clone: Its target is not known.

Noted time point: blood 4 weeks post-SBRT, at nephrectomy. Treatment here: 15 Gy SBRT to primary tumor, nephrectomy 4 weeks later. Radiation-treated patients gave blood at baseline, week 2 and week 4. The tumor was a clear cell renal cell carcinoma. Assay: immunoSEQ multiplex PCR; the TCRdb copy retains only in-frame clones and omits some. The data contain roughly 58,000 clones, 65% to 80% of them seen just once; the ten biggest clones take up about 6.4%. The source was blood, collected from a patient whose treatment included radiotherapy and nephrectomy. This sequence joins TRBV30 and TRBJ2-1, with D uncertain. This receptor was taken from a man in his sixties with renal cell carcinoma. The CDR3 nucleotides are TGTGCCTGGAGAAAGTATGAAGACTACAATGAGCAGTTCTTC. As protein: CAWRKYEDYNEQFF.